This T cell receptor (beta chain) was documented in a study of regulatory T cells in long-lasting Graves disease. Points from the study as a whole: Those with persistent disease had in common more public clonotypes (fewer than 3,000) than new patients (approximately 1,000).

CDR3 regions were amplified by Arm-PCR using iRepertoire HTBI primers to build TCR beta libraries. TCRdb fed the multiplex PCR reads into MiXCR, producing one record per CDR3 protein. The table records 350,000 to 550,000 distinct CDR3 sequences, over 15% of them present only once. Noted time point: newly diagnosed GD, antithyroid drugs for less than 3 months. Extracted PBMC RNA gave rise to the TCR library. As for this clonotype: Antigen unknown.

This sample also belongs to another study, concerning T cells in Graves' hyperthyroidism and ophthalmopathy. From that second work: Hyperthyroidism was newly diagnosed in patients aged 18 to 65 (duration under 2 months). During a first-round RT-PCR of the TCR CDR3, the HTBI primer set was used.

This sequence originates from a woman in her late teens or twenties with Graves disease. The input for sequencing was peripheral blood mononuclear cells (PBMCs), taken at new diagnosis, from a patient treated with antithyroid drugs.

The CDR3 loop is CASRPGTNSGNTIYF. CDR3 coding DNA: TGTGCCAGCAGACCGGGGACTAACTCTGGAAACACCATATATTTT. V is TRBV12-3 or TRBV12-4 and J is TRBJ1-3, with D perhaps matching TRBD1 (5 bases). The CDR3 extends over 15 amino acids. V shed 6 bases and J shed 0 bases, with 12 bases lying between them.